This TCR beta chain was documented in a study of technical replicates of blood from a few donors. Here immunoSEQ multiplex PCR was the method, and the copy in TCRdb shows in-frame clones only, minus some. The profile shows about 84,000 clones, around 90% of them singletons. The TCR sequence derives from a human donor in good health. Sequencing was performed on T cells isolated from PBMCs.

As DNA, the CDR3 is TGTGCCAGCAGCGTTTACCCCGGGGTGGTTGATGAAAAACTGTTTTTT. This sequence encodes CASSVYPGVVDEKLFF. The rearrangement links TRBV4-2 to TRBJ1-4; D uncertain. Germline V lookup: CDR1 LGHNA, CDR2 YNFKEQ. Between the trimmed V and J ends, which lost 5 bases and 6 bases, there was a span of 19 bases. The CDR3 is 16 residues long.